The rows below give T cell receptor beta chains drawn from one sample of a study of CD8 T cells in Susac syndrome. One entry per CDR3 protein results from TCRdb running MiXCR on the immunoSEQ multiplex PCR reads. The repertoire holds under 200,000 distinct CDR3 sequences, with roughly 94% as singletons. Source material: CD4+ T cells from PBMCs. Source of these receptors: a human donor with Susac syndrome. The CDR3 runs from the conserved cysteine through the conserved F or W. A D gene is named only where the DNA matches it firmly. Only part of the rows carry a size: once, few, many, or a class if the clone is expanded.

CDR3 protein: CSARPDAETQYF; CDR3 DNA: TGCAGTGCCAGACCAGACGCGGAGACCCAGTACTTC; clone size: -; J gene: TRBJ2-5; V gene: TRBV20-1; D gene: -
CDR3 protein: CSVADGPRNTEAFF; CDR3 DNA: TGCAGCGTCGCTGACGGCCCTCGGAACACTGAAGCTTTCTTT; clone size: -; J gene: TRBJ1-1; V gene: TRBV29-1; D gene: -
CDR3 protein: CASSEQESSYNEQFF; CDR3 DNA: TGTGCCAGCAGTGAACAGGAGAGCTCCTACAATGAGCAGTTCTTC; clone size: -; J gene: TRBJ2-1; V gene: TRBV2; D gene: -
CDR3 protein: CASSYGRYYTDTQYF; CDR3 DNA: TGCGCCAGCAGCTATGGACGCTACTACACAGATACGCAGTATTTT; clone size: -; J gene: TRBJ2-3; V gene: TRBV5-1; D gene: -
CDR3 protein: CASSKRSGDEQFF; CDR3 DNA: TGTGCCAGCAGCAAGCGTTCCGGCGATGAGCAGTTCTTC; clone size: -; J gene: TRBJ2-1; V gene: TRBV11-3; D gene: -
CDR3 protein: CASSDPGQGYYEQYF; CDR3 DNA: TGTGCCAGCAGTGACCCCGGACAGGGCTACTACGAGCAGTACTTC; clone size: -; J gene: TRBJ2-7; V gene: TRBV25-1; D gene: TRBD1
CDR3 protein: CASSLFGGEETQYF; CDR3 DNA: TGTGCCAGCAGTTTGTTCGGGGGTGAAGAGACCCAGTACTTC; clone size: -; J gene: TRBJ2-5; V gene: TRBV12-3/TRBV12-4; D gene: -
CDR3 protein: CASGSPGLAGATDTQYF; CDR3 DNA: TGTGCTAGTGGTTCGCCGGGACTAGCGGGGGCCACAGATACGCAGTATTTT; clone size: -; J gene: TRBJ2-3; V gene: TRBV12-5; D gene: TRBD2
CDR3 protein: CAIGGGETQYF; CDR3 DNA: TGTGCCATCGGCGGGGGGGAGACCCAGTACTTC; clone size: -; J gene: TRBJ2-5; V gene: TRBV10-3; D gene: TRBD2
CDR3 protein: CASSVGPTYEQYF; CDR3 DNA: TGTGCCAGCAGCGTAGGACCCACCTACGAGCAGTACTTC; clone size: -; J gene: TRBJ2-7; V gene: TRBV9; D gene: -
CDR3 protein: CSVALGRYTEAFF; CDR3 DNA: TGCAGCGTTGCCCTGGGGAGATACACTGAAGCTTTCTTT; clone size: -; J gene: TRBJ1-1; V gene: TRBV29-1; D gene: -
CDR3 protein: CASSQEVAPYNEQFF; CDR3 DNA: TGTGCCAGCAGCCAAGAGGTTGCGCCCTACAATGAGCAGTTCTTC; clone size: -; J gene: TRBJ2-1; V gene: TRBV3-1; D gene: -
CDR3 protein: CASRSGTSPVWAGELFF; CDR3 DNA: TGTGCCAGCAGGTCCGGGACTAGCCCCGTGTGGGCCGGGGAGCTGTTTTTT; clone size: -; J gene: TRBJ2-2; V gene: TRBV12-3/TRBV12-4; D gene: TRBD2
CDR3 protein: CASSQVMGTDTQYF; CDR3 DNA: TGTGCCAGCAGCCAGGTTATGGGCACAGATACGCAGTATTTT; clone size: -; J gene: TRBJ2-3; V gene: TRBV9; D gene: -
CDR3 protein: CASREGQPNSPLHF; CDR3 DNA: TGCGCCAGCCGGGAGGGCCAGCCTAATTCACCCCTCCACTTT; clone size: -; J gene: TRBJ1-6; V gene: TRBV5-1; D gene: -
CDR3 protein: CSVAGSAGELFF; CDR3 DNA: TGCAGCGTTGCAGGGTCGGCCGGGGAGCTGTTTTTT; clone size: -; J gene: TRBJ2-2; V gene: TRBV29-1; D gene: -
CDR3 protein: CASSQFERGTRTQYF; CDR3 DNA: TGTGCCAGCAGCCAGTTCGAGCGGGGTACGCGGACCCAGTACTTC; clone size: -; J gene: TRBJ2-5; V gene: TRBV3-1; D gene: TRBD2
CDR3 protein: CASSQVSDFNEQFF; CDR3 DNA: TGTGCCAGCAGCCAAGTCTCGGACTTCAATGAGCAGTTCTTC; clone size: -; J gene: TRBJ2-1; V gene: TRBV14; D gene: -
CDR3 protein: CSACPGATDTQYF; CDR3 DNA: TGCAGTGCTTGCCCGGGGGCCACAGATACGCAGTATTTT; clone size: -; J gene: TRBJ2-3; V gene: TRBV20-1; D gene: -
CDR3 protein: CASSKISGGTYNEQFF; CDR3 DNA: TGTGCCAGCAGTAAGATTAGCGGGGGGACCTACAATGAGCAGTTCTTC; clone size: -; J gene: TRBJ2-1; V gene: TRBV7-2; D gene: TRBD2
CDR3 protein: CASSLVQFGYTF; CDR3 DNA: TGTGCCAGCAGCTTAGTACAGTTTGGCTACACCTTC; clone size: -; J gene: TRBJ1-2; V gene: TRBV7-6; D gene: -
CDR3 protein: CASSSQGNQRAYEQYF; CDR3 DNA: TGTGCCAGCTCATCGCAGGGGAATCAGCGGGCCTACGAGCAGTACTTC; clone size: once; J gene: TRBJ2-7; V gene: TRBV18; D gene: -
CDR3 protein: CASSDRFRKNIQYF; CDR3 DNA: TGTGCCAGCAGTGACAGGTTTAGAAAAAACATTCAGTACTTC; clone size: -; J gene: TRBJ2-4; V gene: TRBV6-2/TRBV6-3; D gene: -
CDR3 protein: CASSLVMETQYF; CDR3 DNA: TGCGCCAGCAGCTTGGTGATGGAGACCCAGTACTTC; clone size: -; J gene: TRBJ2-5; V gene: TRBV5-1; D gene: -
CDR3 protein: CASSLDSSGNTIYF; CDR3 DNA: TGCGCCAGCAGCTTGGACAGCTCTGGAAACACCATATATTTT; clone size: -; J gene: TRBJ1-3; V gene: TRBV5-1; D gene: -
CDR3 protein: CSVEEGGYTF; CDR3 DNA: TGCAGCGTTGAAGAGGGTGGCTACACCTTC; clone size: -; J gene: TRBJ1-2; V gene: TRBV29-1; D gene: -
CDR3 protein: CSVESSGGADTQYF; CDR3 DNA: TGCAGCGTTGAATCCAGCGGGGGGGCGGATACGCAGTATTTT; clone size: -; J gene: TRBJ2-3; V gene: TRBV29-1; D gene: TRBD2
CDR3 protein: CASSTRTGGNYGYTF; CDR3 DNA: TGTGCCAGTAGTACCCGGACAGGGGGGAACTATGGCTACACCTTC; clone size: -; J gene: TRBJ1-2; V gene: TRBV19; D gene: TRBD1
CDR3 protein: CSARESGKGYGYTF; CDR3 DNA: TGCAGTGCTAGGGAATCAGGGAAAGGATATGGCTACACCTTC; clone size: -; J gene: TRBJ1-2; V gene: TRBV20-1; D gene: -
CDR3 protein: CSVGTGGSSEQYF; CDR3 DNA: TGCAGCGTTGGGACAGGGGGATCTAGCGAGCAGTACTTC; clone size: -; J gene: TRBJ2-7; V gene: TRBV29-1; D gene: TRBD1
CDR3 protein: CASGRRTQILEQYF; CDR3 DNA: TGTGCCAGCGGTAGACGGACGCAGATCCTCGAGCAGTACTTC; clone size: -; J gene: TRBJ2-7; V gene: TRBV27; D gene: -
CDR3 protein: CSASPESGPSYNEQFF; CDR3 DNA: TGCAGTGCTAGCCCCGAGTCCGGTCCCTCCTACAATGAGCAGTTCTTC; clone size: -; J gene: TRBJ2-1; V gene: TRBV20-1; D gene: -
CDR3 protein: CSAEVGTGNTIYF; CDR3 DNA: TGCAGCGCCGAAGTGGGGACTGGAAACACCATATATTTT; clone size: once; J gene: TRBJ1-3; V gene: TRBV29-1; D gene: -
CDR3 protein: CASTLRRGADTQYF; CDR3 DNA: TGTGCCAGCACCCTGAGGAGGGGAGCGGATACGCAGTATTTT; clone size: -; J gene: TRBJ2-3; V gene: TRBV7-2; D gene: -
CDR3 protein: CASSYGQNYGYTF; CDR3 DNA: TGTGCCAGCAGTTACGGGCAAAACTATGGCTACACCTTC; clone size: few; J gene: TRBJ1-2; V gene: TRBV6-6; D gene: -
CDR3 protein: CASSINTGELFF; CDR3 DNA: TGTGCCAGCAGCATTAACACCGGGGAGCTGTTTTTT; clone size: -; J gene: TRBJ2-2; V gene: TRBV7-9; D gene: -
CDR3 protein: CASSHRLAAEQYF; CDR3 DNA: TGTGCCAGCAGCCATCGACTTGCAGCCGAGCAGTACTTC; clone size: -; J gene: TRBJ2-7; V gene: TRBV3-1; D gene: -
CDR3 protein: CSAGRVPGGSEGTQYF; CDR3 DNA: TGCAGTGCCGGTAGAGTTCCCGGGGGCAGCGAAGGGACCCAGTACTTC; clone size: -; J gene: TRBJ2-5; V gene: TRBV20-1; D gene: -
CDR3 protein: CASSQGEYEQYF; CDR3 DNA: TGTGCCAGCAGCCAAGGGGAGTACGAGCAGTACTTC; clone size: -; J gene: TRBJ2-7; V gene: TRBV4-2; D gene: -
CDR3 protein: CASSLGTGGAETQYF; CDR3 DNA: TGTGCCAGCAGCTTAGGGACAGGGGGCGCAGAGACCCAGTACTTC; clone size: -; J gene: TRBJ2-5; V gene: TRBV7-9; D gene: TRBD1
CDR3 protein: CASSKGSAVTSGNTIYF; CDR3 DNA: TGTGCCAGCAGCAAAGGGTCAGCCGTGACCTCTGGAAACACCATATATTTT; clone size: -; J gene: TRBJ1-3; V gene: TRBV3-1; D gene: -
CDR3 protein: CSARTGPRGTDTQYF; CDR3 DNA: TGCAGTGCTAGAACCGGACCCCGAGGGACAGATACGCAGTATTTT; clone size: -; J gene: TRBJ2-3; V gene: TRBV20-1; D gene: -
CDR3 protein: CASSELARENQPQHF; CDR3 DNA: TGTGCCAGCAGTGAACTAGCACGGGAAAATCAGCCCCAGCATTTT; clone size: once; J gene: TRBJ1-5; V gene: TRBV2; D gene: -